The present TCR beta chain was sequenced within a study of Ad26.COV2.S vaccination and SARS-CoV-2 variants. Study results and limitations: Vaccine recipients surpassed placebo recipients in spike-specific TCR breadth. Marked by substantial breadth, spike-specific CD8+ and CD4+ T cell responses were reportedly seen after vaccination.

For this clone: Its specificity is unknown.

CDR3 length equals 14 residues. Germline assignment: CDR1 MNHEY and CDR2 SVGAGI. Deletions cut 0 bases from V and 6 bases from J, with 9 bases between. TCRdb's copy holds only in-frame clones and misses some; the assay was immunoSEQ multiplex PCR. Of hundreds of thousands of clones listed, roughly 86% were seen once; the top ten hold roughly 3.5%. Treatment noted: 15 to 20 received Ad26.COV2.S at low or high dose, single or two shots; roughly five received placebo; per-sample allocation not given. Each sample was drawn 63 days after the first injection (of vaccine or placebo). The source was peripheral blood, collected in a trial of Ad26.COV2.S vaccine versus placebo. The origin of this receptor is a person aged 18 to 65 who received the Ad26.COV2.S COVID-19 vaccine or a placebo. The chain couples TRBV6-5 to TRBJ2-1; no clear D. DNA of the CDR3: TGTGCCAGCAGTTACTCGCGGCAGGTCAATGAGCAGTTCTTC. It is translated as CASSYSRQVNEQFF.